These 7 T cell receptor beta chains were all obtained from the same sample, sequenced in a study of human T cells and chemical hapten exposure. Someone pulled total RNA out of unfractionated whole blood. TCRdb ran MiXCR on the 5' RACE reads and lists one entry per CDR3 protein. Among fewer than 150,000 distinct CDR3 sequences listed, around a fifth were seen once. Every receptor here comes from a human donor in good health.

The V and J genes are TRBV27 and TRBJ1-1; D remains ambiguous. Trimming pared 7 bases from V and 5 bases from J, leaving 20 bases between. Germline loops: CDR1 MNHEY, CDR2 SMNVEV (reference sequence). This CDR3 has 15 amino acids. CDR3 DNA: TGTGCCAGCACCCCCACGAGGAAGGCTCTTACTGAAGCTTTCTTT. Amino acids: CASTPTRKALTEAFF.

The chain joins TRBV7-6 to TRBJ2-7, with D hard to call. The V gene lost 0 bases and the J gene lost 0 bases, with 12 bases spanning the gap. The V gene's germline CDR1 is SGHVS and CDR2 FNYEAQ. The CDR3 sequence is 16 residues long. The CDR3 protein is CASSLAEWKSSYEQYF. The CDR3 DNA reads as TGTGCCAGCAGCTTAGCTGAGTGGAAGAGCTCCTACGAGCAGTACTTC.

This clonotype was seen a few times. The chain is built from TRBV5-6 and TRBJ2-2; D remains ambiguous. This CDR3 has 15 residues. Trimming cost V 1 base and J 4 bases, with 11 bases left between them. CDR1 and CDR2 from the germline V gene are SGHDT and YYEEEE. CDR3 amino acids: CASSLWQLFTGELFF. CDR3 nucleotide sequence: TGTGCCAGCAGCTTGTGGCAGCTTTTCACCGGGGAGCTGTTTTTT.

The V gene is TRBV27, the J gene TRBJ1-5; 8 bases line up with TRBD1. This CDR3 is 16 amino acids long. Trimming at V came to 6 bases and at J to 4 bases, leaving 11 bases not matched to a gene. Germline CDR1 reads MNHEY; CDR2 reads SMNVEV (reference sequence). CDR3 DNA: TGTGCCAGCAGCGCCCTACCAGGGGGCGGAAATCAGCCCCAGCATTTT. As protein: CASSALPGGGNQPQHF.

This clonotype was recorded a few times. This chain links TRBV7-8 with TRBJ1-6, with 7 bases identical to TRBD1. This CDR3 has 16 amino acids. Trimming at V came to 3 bases and at J to 5 bases, leaving 7 bases not matched to a gene. Germline V gene data show CDR1 as SGHVS and CDR2 as FQNEAQ. This CDR3 reads CASSFPTGLDNSPLHF. DNA of the CDR3: TGTGCCAGCAGCTTCCCGACAGGGCTCGATAATTCACCCCTCCACTTT.

This clonotype was found a few times. V usage is TRBV14 and J usage is TRBJ2-1, with D uncertain. Germline loops: CDR1 SGHDN, CDR2 FVKESK. Trimming removed 4 bases at V and 6 bases at J, with 7 bases between. The CDR3 is 12 amino acids. CDR3 region: CASSRDFNEQFF. CDR3 coding DNA: TGTGCCAGCAGCCGAGACTTCAATGAGCAGTTCTTC.

This clonotype was counted a few times. The rearrangement uses TRBV28 and TRBJ2-4; D not certain. The length of the CDR3 is 11 residues. The V end lost 2 bases, the J end lost 5 bases, and 1 base lay between the germline ends. Germline CDR1 reads MDHEN; CDR2 reads SYDVKM. The CDR3 protein is CASSLENIQYF. CDR3 nucleotide sequence: TGTGCCAGCAGTTTAGAAAACATTCAGTACTTC.